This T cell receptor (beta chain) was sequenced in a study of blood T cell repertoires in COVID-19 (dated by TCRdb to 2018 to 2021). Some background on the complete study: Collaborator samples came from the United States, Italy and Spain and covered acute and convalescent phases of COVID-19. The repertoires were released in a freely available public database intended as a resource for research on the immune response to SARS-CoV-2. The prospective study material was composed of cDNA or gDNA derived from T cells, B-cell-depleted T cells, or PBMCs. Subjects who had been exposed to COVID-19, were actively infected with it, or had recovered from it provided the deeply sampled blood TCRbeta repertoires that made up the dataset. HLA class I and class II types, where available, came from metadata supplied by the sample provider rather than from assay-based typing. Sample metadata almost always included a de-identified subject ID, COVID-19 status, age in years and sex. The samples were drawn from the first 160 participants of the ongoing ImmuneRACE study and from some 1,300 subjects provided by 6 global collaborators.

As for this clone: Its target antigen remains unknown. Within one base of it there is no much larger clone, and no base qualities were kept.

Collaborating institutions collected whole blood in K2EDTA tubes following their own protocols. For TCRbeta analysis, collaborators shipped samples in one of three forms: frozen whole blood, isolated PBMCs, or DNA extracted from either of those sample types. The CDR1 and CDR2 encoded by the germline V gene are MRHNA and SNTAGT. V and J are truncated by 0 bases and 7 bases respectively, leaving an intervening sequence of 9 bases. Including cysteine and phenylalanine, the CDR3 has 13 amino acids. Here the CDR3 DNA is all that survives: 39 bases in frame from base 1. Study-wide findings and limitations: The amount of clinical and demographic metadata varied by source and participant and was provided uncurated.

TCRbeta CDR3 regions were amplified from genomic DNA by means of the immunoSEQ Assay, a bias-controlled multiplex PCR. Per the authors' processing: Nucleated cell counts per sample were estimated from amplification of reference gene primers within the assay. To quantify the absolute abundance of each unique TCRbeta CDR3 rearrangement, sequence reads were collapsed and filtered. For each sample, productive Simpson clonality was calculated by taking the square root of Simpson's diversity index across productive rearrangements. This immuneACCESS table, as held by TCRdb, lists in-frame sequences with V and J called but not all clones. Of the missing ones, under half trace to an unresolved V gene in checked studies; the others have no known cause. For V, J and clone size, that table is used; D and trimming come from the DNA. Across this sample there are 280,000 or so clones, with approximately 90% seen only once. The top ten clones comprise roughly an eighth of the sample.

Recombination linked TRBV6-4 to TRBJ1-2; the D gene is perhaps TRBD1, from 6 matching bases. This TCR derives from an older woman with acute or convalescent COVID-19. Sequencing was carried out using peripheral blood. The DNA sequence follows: TGTGCCAGCAGTGACTCGACAGGCGGTGGCTACACCTTC. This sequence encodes CASSDSTGGGYTF.